Following are 5 T cell receptor beta chains from one sample sequenced in a study of shared clonotypes between healthy human individuals. The method was immunoSEQ multiplex PCR; TCRdb's version includes in-frame clones alone and lacks a portion of them. The repertoire holds about 2.1 million clones, with approximately 92% as singletons. CD45RO-negative cells were positively selected for CCR7, leaving out terminally differentiated effector memory CD45RA+ cells. The sample consisted of naive CD8+ T cells from PBMCs. These TCRs come from a man younger than 30 in good health. Some clones in this sample may be carry-over from other donors' samples.

This clone occurred a few times. This sequence joins TRBV7-9 and TRBJ2-1; no clear D. The CDR3 sequence is 13 residues long. CDR1 SEHNR and CDR2 FQNEAQ come from the germline V gene (reference sequence). The V and J ends lost 5 bases and 7 bases respectively, with 12 bases between them. CDR3 bases: TGTGCCAGCAGCCCTCCGTCCCAAAATGAGCAGTTCTTC. Translation gives CASSPPSQNEQFF.

This sequence joins TRBV15 and TRBJ2-7; D is perhaps TRBD1 (5 bases). Between the trimmed V and J ends, which lost 0 bases and 4 bases, there was a span of 13 bases. This CDR3 has 15 residues. In germline, CDR1 is LNHNV, CDR2 YYDKDF (reference sequence). CDR3 loop: CATSRDRGLRYEQYF. The DNA for the CDR3 is TGTGCCACCAGCAGAGATAGGGGCCTACGGTACGAGCAGTACTTC.

This sequence joins TRBV7-2 and TRBJ2-4; 8 bases agree with TRBD1. Germline values: CDR1 SGHTA, CDR2 FQGNSA. After removal of 5 bases from V and 11 bases from J, the junction contained 8 bases not matched to a gene. The CDR3 extends over 13 amino acids. The chain's CDR3 is CASSEDRGLLQYF. The CDR3 DNA is TGTGCCAGCAGCGAAGACAGGGGCCTTCTTCAGTACTTC.

The CDR3, as DNA: TGTGCCAGCAGGGGACAGGGAAACTACGAGCAGTACTTC. Its protein is CASRGQGNYEQYF. The chain has TRBV6-1 and TRBJ2-7; TRBD1 matches 9 bases. CDR1 and CDR2 (germline): MNHNS, SASEGT. The CDR3 has 13 residues. Germline trimming cut 6 bases from V and 3 bases from J; bases unmatched to any gene: 3.

This chain connects TRBV7-2 to TRBJ2-5; no clear D. The germline V and J ends were trimmed by 0 bases and 2 bases, with 10 bases remaining between them. Germline lookup yields CDR1 SGHTA and CDR2 FQGNSA. CDR3 length equals 15 residues. The CDR3 here is CASSLAPRDQETQYF. The DNA of the CDR3 is TGTGCCAGCAGCTTAGCCCCGAGAGATCAAGAGACCCAGTACTTC.